The text below deals with one TCR beta chain. This record comes from a study of T cell changes during pregnancy in multiple sclerosis. Sequencing was performed with immunoSEQ multiplex PCR; in TCRdb, only in-frame clones are kept and a portion is missing. In the table there are 55,000 to 75,000 clones, 90% to 95% of which are singletons. Per germline, CDR1 MNHEY and CDR2 SVGAGI. CDR3 length: 15 amino acids. Trimming removed 0 bases from V and 2 bases from J, with 11 bases in between. The rearrangement links TRBV6-5 to TRBJ2-7; weak D call: TRBD1 (6 bases). This TCR was recovered from a female donor with multiple sclerosis, enrolled in a pregnancy study. The sample was CD8+ T cells from peripheral blood mononuclear cells, taken in the second trimester of pregnancy. The CDR3 DNA reads as TGTGCCAGCAGTTACTCCATCGGACAGACCTACGAGCAGTACTTC. Its protein is CASSYSIGQTYEQYF.